This T cell receptor beta chain was profiled in a study of T cell changes during pregnancy in multiple sclerosis. Clones were read by immunoSEQ multiplex PCR, and TCRdb kept only the in-frame ones, dropping some. The sample consists of approximately 84,000 clones, approximately 95% of them appearing once. V lost 7 bases, J lost 8 bases, and 18 bases lay in between. The V gene's germline CDR1 is MRHNA and CDR2 SNTAGT. The CDR3 loop spans 14 amino acids. V and J are TRBV6-4 and TRBJ1-5; D uncertain. This material consisted of peripheral blood, taken in the second trimester of pregnancy. This clonotype was sampled from a female donor in good health, enrolled as a control in a pregnancy study. CDR3 residues: CASTTGPEGKPQHF. CDR3 bases: TGTGCCAGCACTACCGGGCCCGAGGGAAAGCCCCAGCATTTT.